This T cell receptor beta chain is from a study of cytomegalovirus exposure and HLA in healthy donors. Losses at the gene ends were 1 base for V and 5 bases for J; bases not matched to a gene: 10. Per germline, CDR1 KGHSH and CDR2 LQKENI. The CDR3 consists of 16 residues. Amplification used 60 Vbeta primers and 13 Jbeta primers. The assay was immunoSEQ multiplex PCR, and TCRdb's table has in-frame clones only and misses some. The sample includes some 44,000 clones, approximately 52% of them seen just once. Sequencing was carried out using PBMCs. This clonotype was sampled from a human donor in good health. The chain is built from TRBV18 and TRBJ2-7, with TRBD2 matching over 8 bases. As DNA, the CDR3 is TGTGCCAGCTCACCACGGTCGGGAGGGCCACAGGACGAGCAGTACTTC. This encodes CASSPRSGGPQDEQYF.